This TCR beta chain was recorded in a study of T-cell memory formation after mild COVID-19. Study as a whole: Largely, TCR clusters stayed within a single donor. Study-level results: Second-wave clones with a day 37 peak had unconfirmed SARS-CoV-2 specificity. The CD4+ clones that contracted clustered mainly within CM and EM, and the CD8+ clones concentrated in EMRA. Pre-infection memory contained some responding clones, which suggested that cross-reactive memory had joined.

Trimming cost V 6 bases and J 2 bases; bases outside gene matches: 12. The CDR3 is 16 amino acids. Details on this clonotype: Its cognate antigen is unknown.

TCRdb re-analysed the 5' RACE reads in MiXCR, keeping a single row per CDR3 protein. The data contain 450,000 to 650,000 distinct CDR3 sequences, approximately 19% of them singletons. The J gene is TRBJ2-5, the V gene TRBV12-3 or TRBV12-4, with 7 nucleotides matching TRBD2. The source of this sequence is an adult woman who had mild COVID-19 (a few samples of this study predate the infection). Cell type and time point are not known. The sample comprised PBMCs or a T cell subset sorted from them (not recorded which). The CDR3 loop reads CASSPWESGAQETQYF. The CDR3 bases are TGTGCCAGCAGCCCCTGGGAAAGCGGGGCACAAGAGACCCAGTACTTC.